What follows is one TCR beta chain and its context. Its antigen is currently unknown. The data belong to a study of blood T cells in healthy people across ages. About the study: The capture of about one barcoded beta molecule per two T cells was achieved by template switching.

Sample-barcoded 5' priming and a J-beta primer mix drove a second PCR of about 6 to 11 cycles. A template-switch adaptor with 12 random nucleotides tagged each cDNA molecule. TCRdb reprocessed the 5' RACE reads via MiXCR and lists one record per CDR3 protein. The table has approximately 1.5 million distinct CDR3 sequences, roughly 32% seen once; the top ten hold 10% to 12%. The V gene's germline CDR1 is SGHVS and CDR2 FNYEAQ. The CDR3 totals 19 residues. The junction had 12 bases not matched to a gene; V was cut back by 2 bases and J by 4 bases. Study results and limitations: A strong correlation between TCR beta diversity and naive T cell percentage was seen.

Input material: blood. This TCR derives from a woman in her twenties or thirties in good health. The rearrangement uses TRBV7-6 and TRBJ2-2; 11 nucleotides agree with TRBD2. The CDR3 region has the DNA TGTGCCAGCAGCTTACAGGCTAGCGGGGGGCCAGAATCCACCGGGGAGCTGTTTTTT. Amino acids: CASSLQASGGPESTGELFF. Combining the CDR3 with reference TRBV7-6 and TRBJ2-2 gives the whole variable domain GAGVSQSPRYKVTKRGQDVALRCDPISGHVSLYWYRQALGQGPEFLTYFNYEAQQDKSGLPNDRFSAERPEGSISTLTIQRTEQRDSAMYRCASSLQASGGPESTGELFFGEGSRLTVL.